The entry that follows covers one TCR beta chain sequence. These data belong to a study of radiation and T cells in renal cell carcinoma. Assay used: immunoSEQ multiplex PCR; TCRdb lists only in-frame clones, some missing. The data contain 140,000 or so clones, roughly 90% of them singletons. Time point denoted: baseline pretreatment blood. Treatment here: 15 Gy SBRT to primary tumor, nephrectomy 4 weeks later. The V gene's germline CDR1 is LNHDA and CDR2 SQIVND (reference sequence). The CDR3 has 13 amino acids. Unmatched junction bases numbered 1, after V lost 4 bases and J lost 4 bases. The sample consisted of blood, taken from a patient whose treatment included radiotherapy and nephrectomy. This rearrangement joins TRBV19 to TRBJ2-3, with 8 bases fitting TRBD2. This TCR was sampled from a woman between 45 and 60 years old with renal cell carcinoma. The CDR3 bases are TGTGCCAGTAGTACGGGGGGGCCAGATACGCAGTATTTT. Protein product: CASSTGGPDTQYF. Full variable domain (remainder filled in from reference TRBV19 and TRBJ2-3): DGGITQSPKYLFRKEGQNVTLSCEQNLNHDAMYWYRQDPGQGLRLIYYSQIVNDFQKGDIAEGYSVSREKKESFPLTVTSAQKNPTAFYLCASSTGGPDTQYFGPGTRLTVL.